This is a list of T cell receptor beta chains from one sample in a study of OX40 agonist ivuxolimab in advanced cancers. This table comes from immunoSEQ multiplex PCR, and its TCRdb copy is limited to in-frame clones, with some not included. The sample lists 80,000 to 100,000 clones, over 75% occurring once. Sequenced here: CD4+ or CD8+ T cells sorted from blood, sampled in a trial of the OX40 agonist ivuxolimab. The receptors originated from an adult with an advanced solid tumor such as melanoma, head and neck, liver or kidney cancer. Both conserved end residues are part of each CDR3. Fields, in order: J gene, D gene, V gene, clone size, CDR3 DNA, CDR3 protein. A D gene is named only where the DNA matches it firmly. Not every row has a clone size; where given, it reads once, few, many or a size class.

TRBJ2-7	-	TRBV7-6	-	TGTGCCAGCAGCGCCCGAACAGGAAATACTTACGAGCAGTACTTC	CASSARTGNTYEQYF
TRBJ1-4	-	TRBV5-1	-	TGCGCCAGCAGCTTGTCGGGGCTTGAAGAAAAACTGTTTTTT	CASSLSGLEEKLFF
TRBJ1-5	-	TRBV27	once	TGTGCCAGCAGTTTTCGAGCAAACAATCAGCCCCAGCATTTT	CASSFRANNQPQHF
TRBJ2-1	-	TRBV9	-	TGTGCCAGCAGCCAAGTACAGGGCAATGAGCAGTTCTTC	CASSQVQGNEQFF
TRBJ1-2	-	TRBV4-2	-	TGTGCCAGCAGCCAGCGGGGGGGGAACTATGGCTACACCTTC	CASSQRGGNYGYTF
TRBJ1-1	-	TRBV6-5	-	TGTGCCAGCAGTACAGGATTCGGCACTGAAGCTTTCTTT	CASSTGFGTEAFF
TRBJ2-5	TRBD2	TRBV6-1	few	TGTGCCAGCTCCTTCGGGGGGAGCCAAGAGACCCAGTACTTC	CASSFGGSQETQYF
TRBJ2-1	-	TRBV6-5	-	TGTGCCAGCAGGTCCACGGGACCGATCGGTGAGCAGTTCTTC	CASRSTGPIGEQFF
TRBJ1-1	-	TRBV11-3	-	TGTGCCAGCAGCTTAATTGCGGGTACTGAAGCTTTCTTT	CASSLIAGTEAFF
TRBJ1-5	-	TRBV7-2	-	TGTGCCAGCAGCTTTTCGGGCATCAATCAGCCCCAGCATTTT	CASSFSGINQPQHF
TRBJ2-3	-	TRBV5-1	-	TGCGCCAGCAGCCCAGGGGTTACTAGCACAGATACGCAGTATTTT	CASSPGVTSTDTQYF